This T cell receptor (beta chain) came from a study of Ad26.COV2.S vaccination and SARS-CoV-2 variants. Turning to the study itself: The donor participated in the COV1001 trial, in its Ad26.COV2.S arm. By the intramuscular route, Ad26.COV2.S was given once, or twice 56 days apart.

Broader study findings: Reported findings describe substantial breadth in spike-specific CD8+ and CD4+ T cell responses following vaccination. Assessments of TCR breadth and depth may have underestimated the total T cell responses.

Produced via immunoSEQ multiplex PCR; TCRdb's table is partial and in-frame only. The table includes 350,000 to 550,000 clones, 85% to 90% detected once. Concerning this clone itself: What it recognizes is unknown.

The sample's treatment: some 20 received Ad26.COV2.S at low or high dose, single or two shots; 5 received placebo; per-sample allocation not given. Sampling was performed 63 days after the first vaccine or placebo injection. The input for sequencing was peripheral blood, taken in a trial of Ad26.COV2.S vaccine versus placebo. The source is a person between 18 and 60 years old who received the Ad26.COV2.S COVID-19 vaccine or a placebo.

CDR3 in amino acids: CASSYYGHMNTEAFF. CDR3 bases: TGTGCCAGCAGTTACTACGGACACATGAACACTGAAGCTTTCTTT. The genes are TRBV6-6 and TRBJ1-1; a weak D match, TRBD1 (5 bases). The CDR3 has 15 amino acids. Germline-derived CDR1 and CDR2 are MNHNY and SVGAGI (reference sequence). Trimming pared 1 base from V and 0 bases from J, leaving 9 bases between.